The clone carrying this T cell receptor (beta chain) occurred a few times. Its antigen remains unknown. The data belong to a study of T cell repertoires in cytomegalovirus infection. Background on the study: From public TCR beta signatures came an indication of both CMV infection and matching HLA type.

One entry per CDR3 protein, called by TCRdb with MiXCR from the reads. The table shows about half a million distinct CDR3 sequences, with 30% to 35% occurring only once. Germline CDR1 reads SGHVS; CDR2 reads FQNEAQ. This CDR3 is 11 amino acids long. Deletions cut 3 bases from V and 6 bases from J, with 5 bases between. Study-level findings and limits: In two of eight donors, the top clonotype was HLA-C-restricted CMV-specific.

This clonotype was sampled from a human donor in good health (CMV status not recorded). Some clones in this sample may be carry-over from other donors' samples. Material: cultured PBMCs, obtained from culture after CMV antigen stimulation. This chain uses TRBV7-8 with TRBJ1-1; D gene uncertain. The CDR3 loop is CASSFGSEAFF. DNA of the CDR3: TGTGCCAGCAGCTTCGGCTCTGAAGCTTTCTTT.